The 16 T cell receptor beta chains given below trace back to one sample, sequenced in a study of identical twins' blood T cells. TCRdb independently ran MiXCR on the 5' RACE reads; one entry per CDR3 protein. The profile shows around 380,000 distinct CDR3 sequences, over 25% of them singletons. Material: PBMCs. The receptors originated from a woman aged 18 to 49 in good health.

This clonotype was seen a few times. The chain uses TRBV18 and TRBJ1-5; D is unresolved. Germline V lookup: CDR1 KGHSH, CDR2 LQKENI. This CDR3 is 13 amino acids long. Trimming took 6 bases from V and 4 from J, leaving 10 bases between them. CDR3 region: CASSAHVNQPQHF. CDR3 coding DNA: TGTGCCAGCTCCGCCCACGTGAATCAGCCCCAGCATTTT.

This clonotype was counted ten times or more. The chain carries TRBV2 and TRBJ2-7; tentative D call: TRBD2 (5 bases). From germline, CDR1 is SNHLY and CDR2 FYNNEI. CDR3 size: 13 residues. Trimming stripped 4 bases from V and 6 bases from J, with 13 bases between. The DNA for the CDR3 is TGTGCCAGCAGTGGGGAGAAGGTACGCGAGCAGTACTTC. Amino acids: CASSGEKVREQYF.

This clonotype has more than one count but fewer than ten. The chain combines TRBV18 with TRBJ1-1; D perhaps matches TRBD1 (5 bases). V lost 5 bases and J 5 bases, leaving 18 bases between the germline ends. This CDR3 is 15 amino acids long. Per germline, CDR1 KGHSH and CDR2 LQKENI. The CDR3 reads CASSVGGGRRTEAFF. CDR3 nucleotides: TGTGCCAGCTCAGTTGGTGGGGGGAGGCGAACTGAAGCTTTCTTT.

The CDR3 here is CASSLSRDEETQYF. CDR3 bases: TGTGCCAGCAGCTTAAGCAGGGACGAAGAGACCCAGTACTTC. This chain connects TRBV7-3 to TRBJ2-5, with D perhaps assigned TRBD1 or TRBD2 (5 bases each). The CDR3 consists of 14 residues. The ends were cut back, 1 base at V and 3 bases at J, with 9 bases in the middle. In germline, CDR1 is SGHTA, CDR2 FQGTGA.

This chain uses TRBV13 with TRBJ2-1; possibly TRBD2 for D (6 bases). V was clipped by 0 bases and J by 1 base, with 13 bases between them. The V gene's germline CDR1 is PRHDT and CDR2 FYEKMQ (reference sequence). The CDR3 spans 17 residues. The CDR3 DNA sequence: TGTGCCAGCAGCTTAGGCCGGGGGACCGCGTCCTACAATGAGCAGTTCTTC. Translation gives CASSLGRGTASYNEQFF. Full variable domain (remainder filled in from reference TRBV13 and TRBJ2-1): AAGVIQSPRHLIKEKRETATLKCYPIPRHDTVYWYQQGPGQDPQFLISFYEKMQSDKGSIPDRFSAQQFSDYHSELNMSSLELGDSALYFCASSLGRGTASYNEQFFGPGTRLTVL.

This chain joins TRBV20-1 and TRBJ2-3; D is possibly TRBD1 or TRBD2 (5 bases each). V lost 0 bases and J 6 bases, leaving 16 bases between the germline ends. The CDR3 consists of 15 residues. Germline CDR1 reads DFQATT; CDR2 reads SNEGSKA (reference sequence). CDR3 DNA: TGCAGTGCTAGAGATCTGGGTGGGACCCGCGATACGCAGTATTTT. Protein sequence: CSARDLGGTRDTQYF.

This clonotype was counted a few times. The gene calls are TRBV3-1 and TRBJ2-1; D unresolved. This CDR3 is 14 amino acids long. V lost 1 base and J 4 bases, leaving 8 bases between the germline ends. Per the germline V gene, CDR1 is LGHDT and CDR2 is YNNKEL (reference sequence). CDR3 region: CASSQGKRYNEQFF. The CDR3 DNA reads TGTGCCAGCAGCCAAGGCAAGAGGTACAATGAGCAGTTCTTC.

This clonotype came up a few times. The chain is built from TRBV25-1 and TRBJ2-3; D gene uncertain. V gave up 8 bases and J gave up 5 bases, with 8 bases separating them. The CDR3 covers 11 residues. Germline CDR1 reads MGHDK; CDR2 reads SYGVNS. Here the CDR3 DNA reads TGTGCCAGCGAAGTGGGAGATACGCAGTATTTT. This codes for CASEVGDTQYF.

This clonotype has just a few counts. The V gene is TRBV29-1, the J gene TRBJ1-2, with 8 bases identical to TRBD1. The V gene end was trimmed by 5 bases and the J gene end by 5 bases; junction bases not matched to a gene: 10. The CDR3 length is 14 residues. Germline V gene lookup returns CDR1 SQVTM and CDR2 ANQGSEA. The CDR3 spells CSVSGQGQGYGYTF. For the CDR3, the DNA is TGCAGCGTTTCCGGACAGGGCCAAGGATATGGCTACACCTTC.

This clonotype appeared a few times. This chain links TRBV20-1 with TRBJ2-3; 8 bases are shared with TRBD2. In germline, CDR1 is DFQATT, CDR2 SNEGSKA (reference sequence). After removal of 6 bases from V and 2 bases from J, the junction contained 10 bases not matched to a gene. CDR3 length equals 15 residues. CDR3 coding DNA: TGCAGTGCAGAAGACCGGGGGGGACCCACAGATACGCAGTATTTT. It yields the protein CSAEDRGGPTDTQYF.

This clonotype has ten or more counts. The chain recombines TRBV29-1 with TRBJ1-2; D unclear. Trimming removed 4 bases at V and 7 bases at J, with 4 bases between. Germline V gives CDR1 SQVTM, CDR2 ANQGSEA. The CDR3 spans 9 residues. CDR3 coding DNA: TGCAGCGTTGTAAGTGGCTACACCTTC. As protein: CSVVSGYTF.

The V and J genes are TRBV20-1 and TRBJ1-5; perhaps TRBD1 as D (5 bases). Looked up from germline, CDR1 is DFQATT and CDR2 is SNEGSKA (reference sequence). CDR3 length equals 13 residues. Written as DNA, the CDR3 is TGCAGAGTAGAGACGGGGGTCTGTCAGCCCCAGCATTTT. Translated, it gives CRVETGVCQPQHF.

The sample holds many counts of this clonotype. The V call is TRBV19, the J call TRBJ2-3; 8 positions match TRBD1. This CDR3 has 19 amino acids. Unmatched junction bases numbered 19, after V lost 6 bases and J lost 2 bases. CDR1 and CDR2 (germline): LNHDA, SQIVND (reference sequence). The CDR3 DNA sequence: TGTGCCAGTAGACCCCTGAGGACAGGGAAAGTTACACACACAGATACGCAGTATTTT. Amino acids: CASRPLRTGKVTHTDTQYF.

The J gene is TRBJ2-3, the V gene TRBV7-2; D possibly corresponds to TRBD2 (6 bases). Trimming pared 1 base from V and 5 bases from J, leaving 13 bases between. Germline V gene lookup returns CDR1 SGHTA and CDR2 FQGNSA. The CDR3 has 15 residues. The chain's CDR3 is CASSLVAGRRDTQYF. Here the CDR3 DNA reads TGTGCCAGCAGCTTAGTGGCAGGGAGGAGAGATACGCAGTATTTT.

This clonotype appeared a few times. The rearrangement joins TRBV18 to TRBJ1-1; unclear D gene. The V and J ends lost 8 bases and 3 bases respectively, with 16 bases between them. Germline assignment: CDR1 KGHSH and CDR2 LQKENI. The CDR3 is 14 residues long. CDR3 in DNA: TGTGCCAGCAGCCCACTTAGGGCCGACACTGAAGCTTTCTTT. Its protein is CASSPLRADTEAFF.

A word on this clonotype: One end of the junction does not line up with germline, which may come from a read error. The chain has TRBV19 and TRBJ1-1; maybe TRBD1 (5 bases). The germline CDR1 and CDR2 sequences are LNHDA and SQIVND (reference sequence). This CDR3 spans 14 amino acids. This CDR3 reads CASIVWGEDTEALF. The CDR3 bases are TGTGCCAGTATAGTGTGGGGTGAGGACACTGAAGCTCTCTTT.